Below are 2 T cell receptor beta chains sequenced from a single sample in a study of cytomegalovirus exposure and HLA in healthy donors. PCR used 60 Vbeta primers and 13 Jbeta primers. Clones were read by immunoSEQ multiplex PCR, and TCRdb kept only the in-frame ones, dropping some. The sample lists around 140,000 clones; over 60% were seen once. Sequenced sample: PBMCs. All receptors derive from a female donor in good health and CMV-seronegative.

This chain uses TRBV5-1 with TRBJ2-5, with TRBD1 matching over 10 bases. CDR3 length equals 16 residues. J gave up 5 bases and V 5 bases, and 12 bases lay outside the gene matches. Germline V CDR1 and CDR2: SGHRS, YFSETQ. The CDR3 reads CASRLDRGRVGETQYF. CDR3 sequence (DNA): TGCGCCAGCAGATTAGACAGGGGGCGCGTGGGGGAGACCCAGTACTTC.

This chain uses TRBV27 with TRBJ2-7, with TRBD2 identical over 11 bases. J was trimmed by 4 bases and V by 0 bases; bases with no gene match: 5. This CDR3 comprises 16 residues. Per the germline V gene, CDR1 is MNHEY and CDR2 is SMNVEV (reference sequence). DNA for the CDR3: TGTGCCAGCAGTTTATCTCTAGCGGGAGGTGTTTACGAGCAGTACTTC. Its protein is CASSLSLAGGVYEQYF.